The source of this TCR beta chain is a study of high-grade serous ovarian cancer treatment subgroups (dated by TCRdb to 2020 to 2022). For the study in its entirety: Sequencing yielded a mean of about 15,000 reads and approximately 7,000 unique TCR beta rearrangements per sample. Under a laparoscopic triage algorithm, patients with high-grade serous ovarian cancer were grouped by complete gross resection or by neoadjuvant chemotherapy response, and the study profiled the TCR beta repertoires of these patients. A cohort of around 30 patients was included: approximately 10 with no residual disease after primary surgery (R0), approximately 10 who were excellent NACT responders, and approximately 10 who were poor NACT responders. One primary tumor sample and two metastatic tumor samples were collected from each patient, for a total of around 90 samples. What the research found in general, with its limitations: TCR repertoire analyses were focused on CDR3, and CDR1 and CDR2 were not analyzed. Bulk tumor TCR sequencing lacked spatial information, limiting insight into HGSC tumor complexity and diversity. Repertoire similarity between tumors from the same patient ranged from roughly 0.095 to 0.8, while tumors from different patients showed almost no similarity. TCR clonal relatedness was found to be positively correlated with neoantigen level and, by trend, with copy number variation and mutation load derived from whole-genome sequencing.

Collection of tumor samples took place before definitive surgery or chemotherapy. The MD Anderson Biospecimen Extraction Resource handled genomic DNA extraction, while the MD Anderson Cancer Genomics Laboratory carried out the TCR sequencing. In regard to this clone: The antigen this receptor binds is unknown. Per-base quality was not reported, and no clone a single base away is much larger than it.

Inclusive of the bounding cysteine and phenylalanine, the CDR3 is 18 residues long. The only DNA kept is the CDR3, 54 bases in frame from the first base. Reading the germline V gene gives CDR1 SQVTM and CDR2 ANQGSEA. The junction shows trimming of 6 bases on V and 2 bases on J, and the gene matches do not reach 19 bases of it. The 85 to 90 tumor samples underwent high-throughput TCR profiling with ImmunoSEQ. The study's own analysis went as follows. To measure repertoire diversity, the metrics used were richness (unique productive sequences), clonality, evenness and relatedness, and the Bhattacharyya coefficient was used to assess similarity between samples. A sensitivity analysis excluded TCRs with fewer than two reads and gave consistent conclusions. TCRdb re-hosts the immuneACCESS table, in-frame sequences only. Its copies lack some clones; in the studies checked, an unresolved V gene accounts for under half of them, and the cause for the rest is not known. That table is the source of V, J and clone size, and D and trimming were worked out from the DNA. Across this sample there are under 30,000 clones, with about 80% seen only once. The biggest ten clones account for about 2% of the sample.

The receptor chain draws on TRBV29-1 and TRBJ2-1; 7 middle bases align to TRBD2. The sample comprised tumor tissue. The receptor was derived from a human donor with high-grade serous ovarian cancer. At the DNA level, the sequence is TGCAGCGTGGTTGCACGGGAGGTGGCAGGGCAAACCTACAATGAGCAGTTCTTC. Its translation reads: CSVVAREVAGQTYNEQFF.